This entry features one T cell receptor (beta chain) sequence. Generated by immunoSEQ multiplex PCR, the TCRdb table keeps only in-frame clones and is missing some. This table has 80,000 to 95,000 clones, 85% appearing once. Germline V gene data show CDR1 as SGHNT and CDR2 as YYREEE (reference sequence). This CDR3 spans 14 amino acids. The ends were cut back, 0 bases at V and 8 bases at J, with 14 bases in the middle. The source of the sample is a study of blood T cell repertoires in COVID-19. The receptor comes from a man older than 75 with acute or convalescent COVID-19. The specimen sequenced was peripheral blood. The chain links TRBV5-4 to TRBJ1-1, with a possible D match to TRBD1 (6 bases). CDR3 DNA: TGTGCCAGCAGCTTGGTGGACAGTCGCGGAGAAGCTTTCTTT. Its protein is CASSLVDSRGEAFF.